The 8 T cell receptor beta chains presented below share a single source sample, sequenced in a study of blood T cell repertoires in COVID-19. The data were produced by immunoSEQ multiplex PCR, yet TCRdb's version contains in-frame clones alone and is incomplete. The profile shows about 180,000 clones, 88% of them singletons. The specimen sequenced was PBMCs or T cells enriched from blood (not recorded which). The receptors shown here come from a woman between 18 and 29 years old who had recovered from COVID-19.

This chain joins TRBV19 and TRBJ1-2; D not certain. CDR3 length equals 14 residues. CDR1 and CDR2 from the germline V gene are LNHDA and SQIVND (reference sequence). V gave up 9 bases and J gave up 2 bases, with 16 bases separating them. The CDR3 here is CASSSREPNYGYTF. DNA for the CDR3: TGTGCCAGCTCGAGTAGGGAGCCGAACTATGGCTACACCTTC.

The table lists this clone with a count of one. This chain links TRBV23-1 with TRBJ1-3; 7 bases line up with TRBD1. TRBV23-1 is filed as an ORF, its function uncertain. J lost 0 bases, V lost 4 bases, and 15 bases had no gene match. This CDR3 is built from 19 residues. The DNA for the CDR3 is TGCGCCAGCAGTCGTTACCGGGACAGACCTTTGCACTCTGGAAACACCATATATTTT. Translation gives CASSRYRDRPLHSGNTIYF.

The genes are TRBV10-2 and TRBJ2-3; 8 nucleotides line up with TRBD2. Germline V CDR1 and CDR2: WSHSY, SAAADI. This CDR3 is built from 14 residues. V was clipped by 2 bases and J by 5 bases; unmatched bases: 3. CDR3 in amino acids: CASSEGTRIDTQYF. The CDR3 coding sequence is TGCGCCAGCAGTGAGGGGACTAGGATAGATACGCAGTATTTT.

This clone occurred once. The rearrangement links TRBV9 to TRBJ1-1; 8 bases match TRBD1. The J segment lost 0 bases and the V segment lost 3 bases, leaving 4 bases of the junction unmatched. Per the germline V gene, CDR1 is SGDLS and CDR2 is YYNGEE. CDR3 length: 15 residues. CDR3 protein: CASSDRQGMNTEAFF. CDR3 nucleotides: TGTGCCAGCAGCGACCGACAGGGGATGAACACTGAAGCTTTCTTT.

The chain joins TRBV7-9 to TRBJ1-5; 9 nucleotides match TRBD1. Looked up from germline, CDR1 is SEHNR and CDR2 is FQNEAQ (reference sequence). V shed 5 bases and J 4 bases; nucleotides not matched to a gene: 12. The CDR3 sequence is 17 residues long. The CDR3 nucleotides read TGTGCCAGCAGCCCGGGACAGGGAAGTTTTGTTAATCAGCCCCAGCATTTT. Its translation is CASSPGQGSFVNQPQHF.

The rearrangement uses TRBV6-5 and TRBJ1-6; unclear D gene. The V and J ends lost 7 bases and 7 bases respectively, with 5 bases between them. Germline V lookup: CDR1 MNHEY, CDR2 SVGAGI. The CDR3 runs to 11 residues. DNA for the CDR3: TGTGCCAGCATCGGGAATTCACCCCTCCACTTT. This gives the protein CASIGNSPLHF.

V gene TRBV5-4 combines with J gene TRBJ1-5; D is uncertain. The CDR3 runs to 15 residues. The ends were cut back, 1 base at V and 0 bases at J, with 8 bases in the middle. The germline CDR1 and CDR2 sequences are SGHNT and YYREEE (reference sequence). DNA for the CDR3: TGTGCCAGCAGCTTGAACGGTTATAGCAATCAGCCCCAGCATTTT. It encodes CASSLNGYSNQPQHF.

In its sample, this clone was seen once. The V and J genes are TRBV9 and TRBJ2-7; possibly TRBD1 for D (5 bases). Between the trimmed V and J ends, which lost 0 bases and 2 bases, there was a span of 9 bases. The germline CDR1 and CDR2 sequences are SGDLS and YYNGEE. The CDR3 is made up of 14 amino acids. CDR3 in amino acids: CASSVAPGTYEQYF. Written as DNA, the CDR3 is TGTGCCAGCAGCGTAGCTCCAGGGACCTACGAGCAGTACTTC.